These 32 T cell receptor beta chains were sequenced from one sample in a study of Ad26.COV2.S vaccination and SARS-CoV-2 variants. Treatment noted: over 15 received Ad26.COV2.S at low or high dose, single or two shots; about 5 received placebo; per-sample allocation not given. Repertoires come from day 63 after the first vaccine or placebo injection. Sequencing was performed with immunoSEQ multiplex PCR; in TCRdb, only in-frame clones are kept and a portion is missing. In the table there are some 250,000 clones, 88% of which are singletons. Here the sequenced sample was peripheral blood, taken in a trial of Ad26.COV2.S vaccine versus placebo. The receptor set was obtained from a person aged 18-65 years who received the Ad26.COV2.S COVID-19 vaccine or a placebo.

The chain is built from TRBV13 and TRBJ2-5; 11 bases are shared with TRBD1. The CDR3 contains 14 residues. The V segment lost 5 bases and the J segment 8 bases; nucleotides outside the gene matches: 7. Looked up from germline, CDR1 is PRHDT and CDR2 is FYEKMQ (reference sequence). CDR3 DNA: TGTGCCAGCAGCCCAACCGGGACAGGGGGAACCCAGTACTTC. Its translation: CASSPTGTGGTQYF. The whole variable domain, remainder taken from reference TRBV13 and TRBJ2-5, is AAGVIQSPRHLIKEKRETATLKCYPIPRHDTVYWYQQGPGQDPQFLISFYEKMQSDKGSIPDRFSAQQFSDYHSELNMSSLELGDSALYFCASSPTGTGGTQYFGPGTRLLVL.

The chain is built from TRBV3-1 (or the pseudogene TRBV3-2) and TRBJ2-5; D not resolved. The germline gives CDR1 LGHDT, CDR2 YNNKEL (reference sequence). This CDR3 contains 13 residues. V lost 3 bases to trimming and J lost 4 bases, with 9 bases between them. CDR3 sequence (DNA): TGTGCCAGCAGCCAGAGTCGGCGAGAGACCCAGTACTTC. This translates into CASSQSRRETQYF.

The chain has TRBV20-1 and TRBJ1-3; a weak D match, TRBD1 (6 bases). V gave up 3 bases and J gave up 12 bases, with 12 bases separating them. Germline V gives CDR1 DFQATT, CDR2 SNEGSKA (reference sequence). This CDR3 is 11 amino acids long. CDR3 protein: CSASWGARIYF. The CDR3 nucleotides are TGCAGTGCTAGTTGGGGGGCACGCATATATTTT.

The J gene is TRBJ2-3, the V gene TRBV11-2; D unclear. V lost 6 bases, J lost 6 bases, and 22 bases lay in between. CDR1 is SGHAT and CDR2 is FQNNGV in the germline V gene. The CDR3 is made up of 16 amino acids. The CDR3 region is CASSTPKGRPHDTQYF. The CDR3 bases are TGTGCCAGCAGTACCCCTAAGGGCCGACCCCACGATACGCAGTATTTT.

The chain links TRBV7-6 to TRBJ2-5, with TRBD2 identical over 12 bases. Germline loops: CDR1 SGHVS, CDR2 FNYEAQ. Trimming cost V 1 base and J 5 bases; bases outside gene matches: 8. CDR3 size: 17 residues. For the CDR3, the DNA is TGTGCCAGCAGCTTAGGAGCCCGACTAGCGGGAGTTGAGACCCAGTACTTC. Translated, it gives CASSLGARLAGVETQYF.

V gene TRBV4-3 combines with J gene TRBJ2-7; maybe TRBD2 (5 bases). The CDR3 extends over 14 amino acids. Germline V gene data show CDR1 as LGHNA and CDR2 as YSLEER. V was pared by 1 base and J by 6 bases, with 13 bases between. Written as DNA, the CDR3 is TGCGCCAGCAGCCAAGGATCCCAACGGGGCGAGCAGTACTTC. It yields the protein CASSQGSQRGEQYF.

The chain joins TRBV5-6 to TRBJ2-1; D not certain. Germline V CDR1 and CDR2: SGHDT, YYEEEE. V was cut by 1 base and J by 6 bases, with 5 bases left in between. The CDR3 consists of 12 residues. The chain's CDR3 is CASSLLANEQFF. The CDR3 DNA reads as TGTGCCAGCAGCTTGCTCGCCAATGAGCAGTTCTTC.

This chain links TRBV28 with TRBJ2-1; TRBD2 agrees at 10 bases. The CDR3 sequence is 15 residues long. Germline-derived CDR1 and CDR2 are MDHEN and SYDVKM. J gave up 6 bases and V 6 bases, and 8 bases lay outside the gene matches. The CDR3 here is CASRSSGGAINEQFF. The CDR3 DNA sequence: TGTGCCAGCAGATCGAGCGGGGGGGCCATCAATGAGCAGTTCTTC. Full variable domain (remainder filled in from reference TRBV28 and TRBJ2-1): DVKVTQSSRYLVKRTGEKVFLECVQDMDHENMFWYRQDPGLGLRLIYFSYDVKMKEKGDIPEGYSVSREKKERFSLILESASTNQTSMYLCASRSSGGAINEQFFGPGTRLTVL.

The chain is built from TRBV12-3 or TRBV12-4 and TRBJ1-1; D remains ambiguous. CDR3 length equals 13 residues. Trimming pared 6 bases from V and 1 base from J, leaving 9 bases between. CDR3 coding DNA: TGTGCCAGCAGCCCACAGTCGAACACTGAAGCTTTCTTT. This sequence encodes CASSPQSNTEAFF.

The chain recombines TRBV19 with TRBJ2-7; D unresolved. Germline CDR1 is LNHDA and CDR2 is SQIVND (reference sequence). V dropped 3 bases and J dropped 3 bases, with 15 bases sitting between them. The CDR3 contains 15 residues. In DNA form, the CDR3 reads TGTGCCAGTAGTATTAACAGCTACATAGTCTACGAGCAGTACTTC. Translating gives CASSINSYIVYEQYF.

The V call is TRBV4-2, the J call TRBJ2-5; 7 positions agree with TRBD1. CDR1 is LGHNA and CDR2 is YNFKEQ in the germline V gene. CDR3 length equals 14 residues. Trimming at V came to 4 bases and at J to 5 bases, leaving 7 bases not matched to a gene. CDR3 in amino acids: CASSRTGDGETQYF. Written as DNA, the CDR3 is TGTGCCAGCAGCCGAACAGGGGACGGTGAGACCCAGTACTTC.

This sequence joins TRBV7-6 and TRBJ2-1; D not certain. Germline-derived CDR1 and CDR2 are SGHVS and FNYEAQ. Trimming removed 5 bases from V and 2 bases from J, with 13 bases in between. The CDR3 is made up of 15 amino acids. Here the CDR3 reads CASSLFRSTYNEQFF. CDR3 DNA: TGTGCCAGCAGCCTCTTCCGGAGTACCTACAATGAGCAGTTCTTC.

CDR3 loop: CASSGDRGDYEQYF. The CDR3 nucleotides read TGTGCCAGCAGTGGCGACAGGGGTGACTACGAGCAGTACTTC. The chain joins TRBV27 to TRBJ2-7, with TRBD1 matching over 8 bases. The CDR3 totals 14 residues. V was clipped by 5 bases and J by 3 bases; unmatched bases: 6. CDR1 is MNHEY and CDR2 is SMNVEV in the germline V gene (reference sequence).

V is TRBV30 and J is TRBJ1-6; perhaps TRBD1 as D (6 bases). The V and J ends lost 6 bases and 5 bases respectively, with 11 bases between them. This CDR3 comprises 13 residues. Per germline, CDR1 GTSNPN and CDR2 SVGIG (reference sequence). Here the CDR3 reads CACGTYNNSPLHF. The CDR3 coding sequence is TGTGCCTGCGGGACATATAATAATTCACCCCTCCACTTT.

The chain has TRBV19 and TRBJ2-7; D gene unclear. This CDR3 has 15 residues. V was clipped by 0 bases and J by 4 bases, with 13 bases between them. Germline assignment: CDR1 LNHDA and CDR2 SQIVND (reference sequence). The CDR3 nucleotides read TGTGCCAGTAGTATAGAGGCGTCAAGTGGGTACGAGCAGTACTTC. Translated: CASSIEASSGYEQYF.

The sample holds a few counts of this clone. The CDR3 bases are TGTGCCAGCAGCCAATATGCAAATAGCAATCAGCCCCAGCATTTT. Amino acid sequence: CASSQYANSNQPQHF. The chain has TRBV3-1 (or the pseudogene TRBV3-2) and TRBJ1-5; D is uncertain. The V end was cut by 2 bases, the J end by 0 bases, with 8 bases between. This CDR3 region has 15 residues. Germline V gene data show CDR1 as LGHDT and CDR2 as YNNKEL (reference sequence).

The CDR3 DNA reads as TGCGCCAGCAGCCGAACGACAGGTTACGAGCAGTACTTC. This translates into CASSRTTGYEQYF. The chain couples TRBV4-3 to TRBJ2-7, with a tentative D call TRBD1 (6 bases). CDR3 length: 13 amino acids. Germline CDR1 LGHNA, CDR2 YSLEER. V lost 4 bases and J lost 4, with 11 bases in between.

The rearrangement links TRBV9 to TRBJ1-4; no definite D call. The CDR3 is 13 residues long. Germline CDR1 is SGDLS and CDR2 is YYNGEE. The germline V and J ends were trimmed by 4 bases and 8 bases, with 12 bases remaining between them. CDR3 region: CASSSGFGEKLFF. The CDR3 nucleotides read TGTGCCAGCAGCAGCGGGTTTGGGGAAAAACTGTTTTTT.

This rearrangement joins TRBV5-1 to TRBJ1-1; a possible D gene is TRBD1 (5 bases). The CDR3 has 14 residues. Trimming pared 1 base from V and 1 base from J, leaving 8 bases between. CDR1 SGHRS and CDR2 YFSETQ come from the germline V gene. The CDR3 bases are TGCGCCAGCAGCTTGCAGGGCCCGAACACTGAAGCTTTCTTT. This sequence encodes CASSLQGPNTEAFF.

The rearrangement links TRBV10-3 to TRBJ1-3; possible D gene TRBD1, 6 bases. Trimming took 10 bases from V and 0 from J, leaving 13 bases between them. CDR3 size: 14 residues. The V gene's germline CDR1 is ENHRY and CDR2 SYGVKD. As DNA, the CDR3 is TGTGCCACTCGGGACAACCGCTCTGGAAACACCATATATTTT. It is translated as CATRDNRSGNTIYF.

The sample holds a few counts of this clone. This chain uses TRBV5-1 with TRBJ1-4; 8 bases line up with TRBD1. CDR1 is SGHRS, CDR2 YFSETQ, per germline. V shed 4 bases and J 1 base; nucleotides not matched to a gene: 3. The CDR3 spans 15 residues. CDR3 bases: TGCGCCAGCAGCCTACAGGGGGGAACTAATGAAAAACTGTTTTTT. Encoded protein: CASSLQGGTNEKLFF. Drawing the rest from reference TRBV5-1 and TRBJ1-4, the complete variable domain is KAGVTQTPRYLIKTRGQQVTLSCSPISGHRSVSWYQQTPGQGLQFLFEYFSETQRNKGNFPGRFSGRQFSNSRSEMNVSTLELGDSALYLCASSLQGGTNEKLFFGSGTQLSVL.

The chain links TRBV7-9 to TRBJ2-7, with 9 bases aligning to TRBD2. Germline values: CDR1 SEHNR, CDR2 FQNEAQ (reference sequence). V shed 5 bases, J shed 6 bases, and the junction held 17 bases outside the gene matches. CDR3 length equals 17 residues. CDR3 nucleotides: TGTGCCAGCAGCCCCCCTGCCCCCCTGCGGGAGGGCCCCGAGCAGTACTTC. Translation: CASSPPAPLREGPEQYF.

This sequence joins TRBV6-5 and TRBJ2-6; D not certain. The V end lost 5 bases, the J end lost 0 bases, and 5 bases lay between the germline ends. The CDR3 sequence is 14 residues long. In germline, CDR1 is MNHEY, CDR2 SVGAGI. CDR3 sequence (DNA): TGTGCCAGCAGTCCGAACTCTGGGGCCAACGTCCTGACTTTC. It translates to CASSPNSGANVLTF.

The rearrangement links TRBV9 to TRBJ2-7; 8 bases fit TRBD2. The CDR3 contains 15 residues. The germline V gene has CDR1 SGDLS and CDR2 YYNGEE. The V gene end was trimmed by 4 bases and the J gene end by 8 bases; junction bases not matched to a gene: 14. The CDR3 sequence is CASSQTELAVSQQYF. In nucleotides, the CDR3 is TGTGCCAGCAGCCAAACGGAACTAGCGGTTTCCCAGCAGTACTTC.

The chain has TRBV5-4 and TRBJ2-7, with D tentatively TRBD1 (6 bases). The length of the CDR3 is 15 residues. CDR1 is SGHNT and CDR2 is YYREEE in the germline V gene (reference sequence). The V gene lost 4 bases and the J gene lost 1 base, with 15 bases spanning the gap. CDR3 residues: CASSDEQGRSYEQYF. The CDR3, as DNA: TGTGCCAGCAGCGACGAGCAGGGGCGATCCTACGAGCAGTACTTC.

This clone was recorded only once. DNA of the CDR3: TGTGCCAGCAGGCGGACAGGGGGGAGAGGGGAGCTGTTTTTT. Translating it yields CASRRTGGRGELFF. V is TRBV11-1 and J is TRBJ2-2; 10 nucleotides line up with TRBD1. Looked up from germline, CDR1 is SGHAT and CDR2 is FQDESV (reference sequence). V lost 6 bases to trimming and J lost 8 bases; unmatched junction nucleotides: 6. CDR3 length: 14 amino acids.

The V call is TRBV6-2 or TRBV6-3, the J call TRBJ2-1; D call uncertain. The germline gives CDR1 MNHEY, CDR2 SVGEGT. The CDR3 sequence is 15 residues long. Between the trimmed V and J ends, which lost 4 bases and 8 bases, there was a span of 18 bases. The CDR3 here is CASSWLRPRNDEQFF. DNA of the CDR3: TGTGCCAGCAGTTGGTTACGCCCCAGGAACGATGAGCAGTTCTTC.

This chain links TRBV9 with TRBJ2-1; D remains ambiguous. Trimming took 3 bases from V and 0 from J, leaving 7 bases between them. CDR3 length: 14 residues. Germline assignment: CDR1 SGDLS and CDR2 YYNGEE. DNA for the CDR3: TGTGCCAGCAGCGGGGATGGCTCCTACAATGAGCAGTTCTTC. Residues: CASSGDGSYNEQFF.

The chain joins TRBV5-1 to TRBJ2-3, with D tentatively TRBD2 (6 bases). The germline gives CDR1 SGHRS, CDR2 YFSETQ. Trimming took 4 bases from V and 6 from J, leaving 15 bases between them. The CDR3 loop spans 14 amino acids. DNA for the CDR3: TGCGCCAGCAGCCGGGCGGGGCCGTGGGATACGCAGTATTTT. Protein product: CASSRAGPWDTQYF.

The chain joins TRBV20-1 to TRBJ2-5, with TRBD2 identical over 7 bases. Trimming cost V 3 bases and J 2 bases; bases outside gene matches: 6. The CDR3 is 14 residues long. CDR1 is DFQATT, CDR2 SNEGSKA, per germline (reference sequence). The CDR3 is CSASASGFQETQYF. Here the CDR3 DNA reads TGCAGTGCTAGTGCTAGCGGTTTTCAAGAGACCCAGTACTTC.

The chain combines TRBV27 with TRBJ1-1, with unresolved D. The germline V gene has CDR1 MNHEY and CDR2 SMNVEV (reference sequence). V dropped 6 bases and J dropped 7 bases, with 12 bases sitting between them. This CDR3 is 12 amino acids long. CDR3 region: CASSRRGYEAFF. Here the CDR3 DNA reads TGTGCCAGCAGCAGACGAGGGTATGAAGCTTTCTTT.

The chain is built from TRBV9 and TRBJ2-1, with a tentative D call TRBD1 (6 bases). Germline V gene lookup returns CDR1 SGDLS and CDR2 YYNGEE. The CDR3 is 16 residues long. V was cut by 2 bases and J by 2 bases, with 14 bases left in between. CDR3 loop: CASSVEWGPPYNEQFF. The CDR3 DNA reads TGTGCCAGCAGCGTTGAGTGGGGGCCCCCCTACAATGAGCAGTTCTTC.